This T cell receptor (beta chain) stems from a study of blood T cell repertoires in COVID-19. The overall study: Samples of COVID-19 (acute and convalescent) were obtained from the United States, Italy and Spain. Sources were T cells, B-cell-depleted T cells, or PBMCs; the material itself was cDNA or gDNA.

Per the study methods: Reference gene primer amplification gave estimated nucleated cell counts. Assay used: immunoSEQ multiplex PCR; TCRdb lists only in-frame clones, some missing. D and trimming come from the DNA, and the V and J calls and clone size come from that table. The sample records approximately 170,000 clones, approximately 77% being singletons. Trimming took 4 bases from V and 3 from J, leaving 12 bases between them. Germline CDR1 is MNHEY and CDR2 is SVGAGI. The CDR3 extends over 14 amino acids. The sequenced sample consisted of peripheral blood. The genes are TRBV6-5 and TRBJ1-1, with unresolved D. This TCR derives from a woman older than 75 with active or convalescent COVID-19. The CDR3 here is CASSSMGPHTEAFF. In DNA form, the CDR3 reads TGTGCCAGCAGTTCCATGGGCCCACACACTGAAGCTTTCTTT.